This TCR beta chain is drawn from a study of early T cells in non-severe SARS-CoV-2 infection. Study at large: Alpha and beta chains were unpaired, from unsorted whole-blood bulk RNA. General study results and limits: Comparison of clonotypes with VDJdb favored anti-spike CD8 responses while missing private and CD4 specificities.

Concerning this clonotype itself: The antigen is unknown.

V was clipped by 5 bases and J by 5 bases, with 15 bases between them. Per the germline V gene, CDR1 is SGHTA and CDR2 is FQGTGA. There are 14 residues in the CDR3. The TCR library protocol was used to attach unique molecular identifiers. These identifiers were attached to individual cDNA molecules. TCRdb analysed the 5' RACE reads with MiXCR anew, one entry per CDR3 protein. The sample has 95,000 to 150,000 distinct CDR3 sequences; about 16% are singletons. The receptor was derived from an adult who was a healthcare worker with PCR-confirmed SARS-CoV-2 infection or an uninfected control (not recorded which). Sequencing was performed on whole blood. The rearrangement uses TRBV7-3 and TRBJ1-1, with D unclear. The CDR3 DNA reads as TGTGCCAGCAGCCCCTCCCCGACCCGGACTGAAGCTTTCTTT. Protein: CASSPSPTRTEAFF.